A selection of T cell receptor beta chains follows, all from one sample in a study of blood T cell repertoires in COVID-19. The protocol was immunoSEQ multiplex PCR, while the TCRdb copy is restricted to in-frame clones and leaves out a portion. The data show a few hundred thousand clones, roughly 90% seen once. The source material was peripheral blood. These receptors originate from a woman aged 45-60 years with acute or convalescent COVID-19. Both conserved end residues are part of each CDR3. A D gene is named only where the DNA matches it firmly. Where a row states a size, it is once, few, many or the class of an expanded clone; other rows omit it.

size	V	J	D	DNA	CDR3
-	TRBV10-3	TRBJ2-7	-	TGTGCCATCAGTGGCGGGTTAAGCTCCTACGAGCAGTACTTC	CAISGGLSSYEQYF
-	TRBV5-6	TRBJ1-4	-	TGTGCCAGCAGCCAATACGGGACGCTGGGGGGAAAACTGTTTTTT	CASSQYGTLGGKLFF
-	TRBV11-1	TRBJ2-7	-	TGTGCCAGCAGCTTACGGCTAGCGACCTACGAGCAGTACTTC	CASSLRLATYEQYF
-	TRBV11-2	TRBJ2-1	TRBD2	TGTGCCAGCAGCTTAGCCGCTAGCGGGAGGACAAGTGAGCAGTTCTTC	CASSLAASGRTSEQFF
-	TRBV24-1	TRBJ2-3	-	TGTGCCACCAGTGATGCGGGGTATAGCACAGATACGCAGTATTTT	CATSDAGYSTDTQYF
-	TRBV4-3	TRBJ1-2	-	TGCGCCAGCAGCCAAGCCCCGGGTCTCTATGGCTACACCTTC	CASSQAPGLYGYTF
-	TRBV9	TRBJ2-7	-	TGTGCCAGCAGCGTGGAGGCCACAGGGTACTACGAGCAGTACTTC	CASSVEATGYYEQYF
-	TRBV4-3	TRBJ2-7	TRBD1	TGCGCCAGCAGCCAAGGGACAGGGGCAGACGAGCAGTACTTC	CASSQGTGADEQYF
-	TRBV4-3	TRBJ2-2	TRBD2	TGCGCCAGCAGCCCGGGGGGGCTTGGGGCAGCCGGGGAGCTGTTTTTT	CASSPGGLGAAGELFF
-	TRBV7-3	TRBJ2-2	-	TGTGCCAGCAGCTTCCTGGGGAGAGGAGGCGGGGAGCTGTTTTTT	CASSFLGRGGGELFF
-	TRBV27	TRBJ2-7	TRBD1	TGTGCCAGCAGAACGAGGACAGGGGCCCCCGAGCAGTACTTC	CASRTRTGAPEQYF
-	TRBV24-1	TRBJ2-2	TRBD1	TGTGCCACCAGTGAATCTGGGACAGGAAGGACCGGGGAGCTGTTTTTT	CATSESGTGRTGELFF
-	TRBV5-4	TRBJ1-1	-	TGTGCCAGCAGCTTTGATCTCCAGGGGCCTATGAACACTGAAGCTTTCTTT	CASSFDLQGPMNTEAFF
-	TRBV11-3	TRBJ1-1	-	TGTGCCAGCAGCTTAGTTGAAGACTCTGAAGCTTTCTTT	CASSLVEDSEAFF
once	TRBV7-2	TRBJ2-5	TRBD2	TGTGCCAGCAGCTTCACGTTTTCTAGCGGGAGTGTCAAAGGAGAGACCCAGTACTTC	CASSFTFSSGSVKGETQYF
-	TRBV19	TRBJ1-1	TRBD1	TGTGCCAGTAGTGCTACAGGGGTGAGGAACACTGAAGCTTTCTTT	CASSATGVRNTEAFF
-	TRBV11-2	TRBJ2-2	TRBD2	TGTGCCAGCCTACCAGCGGGGGGGAAGAACACCGGGGAGCTGTTTTTT	CASLPAGGKNTGELFF
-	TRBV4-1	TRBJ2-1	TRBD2	TGCGCCAGCAGCCGATGGGCTAGCGGGGTCAATGAGCAGTTCTTC	CASSRWASGVNEQFF
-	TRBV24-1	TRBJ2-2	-	TGTGCCACCAGTGATCCACCGAGTACGAACACCGGGGAGCTGTTTTTT	CATSDPPSTNTGELFF